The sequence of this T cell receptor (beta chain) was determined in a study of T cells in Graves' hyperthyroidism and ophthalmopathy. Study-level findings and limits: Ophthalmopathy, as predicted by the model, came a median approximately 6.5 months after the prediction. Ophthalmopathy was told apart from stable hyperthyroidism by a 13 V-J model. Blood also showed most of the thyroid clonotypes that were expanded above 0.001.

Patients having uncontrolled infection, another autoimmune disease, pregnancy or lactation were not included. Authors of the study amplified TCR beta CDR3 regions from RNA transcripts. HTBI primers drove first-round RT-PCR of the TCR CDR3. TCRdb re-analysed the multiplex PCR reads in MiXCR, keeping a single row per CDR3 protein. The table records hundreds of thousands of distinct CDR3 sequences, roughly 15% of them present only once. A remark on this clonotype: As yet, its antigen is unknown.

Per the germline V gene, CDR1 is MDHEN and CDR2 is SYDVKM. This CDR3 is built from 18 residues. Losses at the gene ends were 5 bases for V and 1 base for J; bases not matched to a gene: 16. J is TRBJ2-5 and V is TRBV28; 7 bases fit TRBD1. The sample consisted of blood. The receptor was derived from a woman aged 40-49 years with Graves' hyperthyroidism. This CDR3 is CASSPFSYRGPFQETQYF. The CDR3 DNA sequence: TGTGCCAGCAGTCCCTTCAGTTACAGGGGTCCTTTCCAAGAGACCCAGTACTTC.